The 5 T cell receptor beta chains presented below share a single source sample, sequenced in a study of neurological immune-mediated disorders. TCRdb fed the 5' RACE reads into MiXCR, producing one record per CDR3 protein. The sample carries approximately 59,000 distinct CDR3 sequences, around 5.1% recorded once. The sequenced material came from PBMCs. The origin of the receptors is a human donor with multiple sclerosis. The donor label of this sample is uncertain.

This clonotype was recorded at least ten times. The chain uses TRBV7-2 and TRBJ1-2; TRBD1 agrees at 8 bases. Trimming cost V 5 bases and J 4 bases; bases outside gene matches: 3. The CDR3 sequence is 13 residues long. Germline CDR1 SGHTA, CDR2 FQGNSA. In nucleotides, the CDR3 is TGTGCCAGCAGCGCTGGACAGGGCTATGGCTACACCTTC. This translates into CASSAGQGYGYTF. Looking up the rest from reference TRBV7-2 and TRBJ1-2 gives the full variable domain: GAGVSQSPSNKVTEKGKDVELRCDPISGHTALYWYRQSLGQGLEFLIYFQGNSAPDKSGLPSDRFSAERTGGSVSTLTIQRTQQEDSAVYLCASSAGQGYGYTFGSGTRLTVV.

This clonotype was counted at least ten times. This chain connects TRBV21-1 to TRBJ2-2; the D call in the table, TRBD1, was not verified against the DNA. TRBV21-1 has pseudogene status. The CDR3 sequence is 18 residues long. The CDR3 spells CASSPGQGPIFTTGELFF. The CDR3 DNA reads TGTGCCAGCAGTCCGGGACAGGGGCCGATCTTCACCACCGGGGAGCTGTTTTTT.

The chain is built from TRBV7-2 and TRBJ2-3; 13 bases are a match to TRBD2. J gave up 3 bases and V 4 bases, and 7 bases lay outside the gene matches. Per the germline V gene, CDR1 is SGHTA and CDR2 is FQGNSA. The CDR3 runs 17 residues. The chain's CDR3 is CASSSSRLAGGTDTQYF. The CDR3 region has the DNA TGTGCCAGCAGCTCTTCCAGACTAGCGGGGGGTACAGATACGCAGTATTTT.

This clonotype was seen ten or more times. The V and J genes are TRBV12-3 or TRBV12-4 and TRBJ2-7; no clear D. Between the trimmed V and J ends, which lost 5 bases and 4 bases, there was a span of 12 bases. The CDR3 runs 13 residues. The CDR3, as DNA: TGTGCCAGCAGTCCCCACATGAGGTACGAGCAGTACTTC. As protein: CASSPHMRYEQYF.

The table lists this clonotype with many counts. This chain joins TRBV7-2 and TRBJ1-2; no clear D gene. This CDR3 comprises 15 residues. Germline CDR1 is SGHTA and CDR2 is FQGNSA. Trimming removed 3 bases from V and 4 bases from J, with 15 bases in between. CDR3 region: CASSLYFREIYGYTF. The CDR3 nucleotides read TGTGCCAGCAGCTTGTATTTTAGGGAAATCTATGGCTACACCTTC.